A selection of T cell receptor beta chains follows, all from one sample in a study of neurological immune-mediated disorders. Using its own MiXCR run on the 5' RACE reads, TCRdb lists one record per CDR3 protein. The data hold approximately 50,000 distinct CDR3 sequences, with approximately 5.8% observed a single time. The sequenced sample was CD4+ T cells from blood. The receptor source for this set is a woman aged 18-30 years with multiple sclerosis. The CDR3 runs from the conserved cysteine through the conserved F or W. Each record gives: V gene, J gene, CDR3 protein.

TRBV5-5	TRBJ1-1	CASNAGAINTEAFF
TRBV5-5	TRBJ1-1	CASSPAEGRVNTEAFF
TRBV30	TRBJ2-6	CAWRTGPGANVLTF
TRBV20-1	TRBJ1-5	CSATGNRGGNQPQHF
TRBV9	TRBJ1-1	CASSVEGRLNTEAFF
TRBV5-1	TRBJ2-2	CASSLEQASTGELFF
TRBV18	TRBJ1-5	CASSPSRGSQHF
TRBV12-3/TRBV12-4	TRBJ1-5	CASTGESSWRGNQPQHF
TRBV6-5	TRBJ1-2	CASSQSTGTGLGYTF
TRBV15	TRBJ2-3	CATSRGGRLTDTQYF
TRBV7-2	TRBJ2-1	CASSFRGRAGNEQFF
TRBV6-6	TRBJ2-7	CASSYGTWSYEQYF
TRBV5-5	TRBJ2-2	CASSPGQLNTGELFF
TRBV12-3/TRBV12-4	TRBJ1-4	CASSRDGREKLFF